This T cell receptor (beta chain) derives from a study of T cells after yellow fever vaccination. Study-level results: Contamination by abundant bulk-population clonotypes could be present in FACS-sorted repertoires.

A note on this clonotype: Its antigen is currently unknown.

CDR1 is KGHSH and CDR2 is LQKENI in the germline V gene. CDR3 length: 14 amino acids. The V end was cut by 3 bases, the J end by 4 bases, with 11 bases between. TCRdb reprocessed the 5' RACE reads with MiXCR, giving one entry per CDR3 protein. This repertoire shows 150,000 or so distinct CDR3 sequences, 6.5% to 8.5% found once; its top ten account for approximately 2.5%. The chain recombines TRBV18 with TRBJ2-3, with D possibly TRBD1 on 5 matching bases. The sample in question was CD4+ T cells sorted from PBMCs, obtained 5 to 6 days after the first yellow fever vaccination. This sequence originates from a man aged 18 to 29 who received the YFV17D yellow fever vaccine. This chain's CDR3 is CASSPSVQADTQYF. CDR3 in DNA: TGTGCCAGCTCACCCTCCGTACAGGCAGATACGCAGTATTTT.